These 6 T cell receptor beta chains came from one sample sequenced in a study of identifying expanded T cells in peripheral blood. The table came from immunoSEQ multiplex PCR; TCRdb's copy has only in-frame clones and leaves some out. The table shows 65,000 to 95,000 clones, with roughly 89% occurring only once. The sample consisted of blood. All receptors derive from a person between 18 and 75 years old in good health.

The chain carries TRBV28 and TRBJ1-2, with D perhaps matching TRBD1 (6 bases). CDR1 MDHEN and CDR2 SYDVKM come from the germline V gene. Trimming shortened V by 5 bases and J by 2 bases, and 21 bases separated the two germline ends. The CDR3 is made up of 17 amino acids. CDR3 DNA: TGTGCCAGCAGTCCCCCCCCGGCAGGGGCTATAAACTATGGCTACACCTTC. Protein sequence: CASSPPPAGAINYGYTF.

This chain uses TRBV5-5 with TRBJ1-2, with 8 bases that match TRBD1. There are 18 residues in the CDR3. From germline, CDR1 is SGHKS and CDR2 YYEKEE (reference sequence). V lost 4 bases and J lost 0; bases outside the gene matches: 14. This chain's CDR3 is CASSRRTGSPLANYGYTF. DNA of the CDR3: TGTGCCAGCAGCCGGAGGACAGGGAGCCCTTTAGCTAACTATGGCTACACCTTC.

The rearrangement links TRBV7-3 to TRBJ1-3; possibly TRBD1 for D (5 bases). V gave up 1 base and J gave up 0 bases, with 10 bases separating them. The CDR3 runs 16 residues. Germline CDR1 SGHTA, CDR2 FQGTGA. The CDR3 bases are TGTGCCAGCAGCTTAAATGGACATTCCTCTGGAAACACCATATATTTT. Its protein is CASSLNGHSSGNTIYF.

This sequence joins TRBV15 and TRBJ2-1; D is perhaps TRBD2 (5 bases). The CDR3 sequence is 16 residues long. The V gene lost 0 bases and the J gene lost 2 bases, with 11 bases spanning the gap. Looked up from germline, CDR1 is LNHNV and CDR2 is YYDKDF (reference sequence). The CDR3 loop is CATSRDRDSTYNEQFF. The CDR3 bases are TGTGCCACCAGCAGAGACCGGGATTCCACCTACAATGAGCAGTTCTTC.

The chain recombines TRBV9 with TRBJ2-7; the D is unclear. The CDR3 is 13 residues long. Germline CDR1 SGDLS, CDR2 YYNGEE. Between the trimmed V and J ends, which lost 0 bases and 3 bases, there was a span of 7 bases. In nucleotides, the CDR3 is TGTGCCAGCAGCGTAGGGGCAAACTACGAGCAGTACTTC. Translated, it gives CASSVGANYEQYF.

This sequence joins TRBV5-6 and TRBJ1-4; no firm D call. The CDR3 runs 14 residues. The germline CDR1 and CDR2 sequences are SGHDT and YYEEEE. Trimming removed 4 bases from V and 4 bases from J, with 11 bases in between. CDR3 sequence: CASSPIRGNEKLFF. DNA of the CDR3: TGTGCCAGCAGCCCCATACGGGGTAATGAAAAACTGTTTTTT.